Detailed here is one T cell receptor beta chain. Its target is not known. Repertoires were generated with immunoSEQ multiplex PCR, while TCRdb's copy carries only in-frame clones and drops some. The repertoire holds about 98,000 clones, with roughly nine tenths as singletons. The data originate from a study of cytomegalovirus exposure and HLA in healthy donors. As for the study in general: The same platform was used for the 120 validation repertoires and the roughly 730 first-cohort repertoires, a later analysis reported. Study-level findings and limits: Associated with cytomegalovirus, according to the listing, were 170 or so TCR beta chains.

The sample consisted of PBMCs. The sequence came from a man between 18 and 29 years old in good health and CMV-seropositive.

CDR3 in DNA: TGTGCCAGTAGTATTGGGACTTCGGTTCAAAACATTCAGTACTTC. Amino acid sequence: CASSIGTSVQNIQYF. The rearrangement links TRBV19 to TRBJ2-4, with D perhaps matching TRBD2 (6 bases). V lost 3 bases and J 5 bases, leaving 14 bases between the germline ends. Germline V gene sequence: CDR1 LNHDA, CDR2 SQIVND (reference sequence). This CDR3 has 15 residues.